These 30 T cell receptor beta chains originate from one sample sequenced in a study of regulatory T cells in long-lasting Graves disease. Time point defined: persistent/refractory GD, antithyroid drugs over 5 years with positive TRAb. The TCR library was prepared using RNA isolated from PBMCs. Construction of the TCR beta libraries employed iRepertoire HTBI primers in conjunction with Arm-PCR of CDR3 regions. From the multiplex PCR reads, TCRdb called clonotypes with MiXCR, one entry per CDR3 protein. The profile shows 500,000 to 800,000 distinct CDR3 sequences, around 30% of them singletons. Sequencing was performed on peripheral blood mononuclear cells (PBMCs), taken when the disease was refractory, from a patient treated with antithyroid drugs. These receptors were collected from a female donor with Graves disease.

The J gene is TRBJ1-4, the V gene TRBV11-2; no reliable D call. Germline CDR1 SGHAT, CDR2 FQNNGV. Between the trimmed V and J ends, which lost 5 bases and 10 bases, there was a span of 17 bases. The CDR3 covers 14 residues. Written as DNA, the CDR3 is TGTGCCAGCAGCCCTCGACTTGGGTCGGCAAAACTGTTTTTT. This translates into CASSPRLGSAKLFF.

This clonotype turned up a few times. This chain joins TRBV5-1 and TRBJ1-1; perhaps TRBD1 as D (5 bases). V lost 0 bases and J lost 2, with 14 bases in between. Germline lookup yields CDR1 SGHRS and CDR2 YFSETQ. The CDR3 consists of 16 residues. CDR3 protein: CASSLGGTWTNTEAFF. For the CDR3, the DNA is TGCGCCAGCAGCTTGGGAGGGACTTGGACTAACACTGAAGCTTTCTTT. Together with reference TRBV5-1 and TRBJ1-1, the CDR3 gives the full variable domain: KAGVTQTPRYLIKTRGQQVTLSCSPISGHRSVSWYQQTPGQGLQFLFEYFSETQRNKGNFPGRFSGRQFSNSRSEMNVSTLELGDSALYLCASSLGGTWTNTEAFFGQGTRLTVV.

This clonotype showed up just a few times. The V call is TRBV6-1, the J call TRBJ2-5, with D possibly TRBD2 on 6 matching bases. There are 14 residues in the CDR3. Per the germline V gene, CDR1 is MNHNS and CDR2 is SASEGT. The ends were cut back, 0 bases at V and 7 bases at J, with 12 bases in the middle. The CDR3: CASSEAFQGGTQYF. CDR3 nucleotide sequence: TGTGCCAGCAGTGAAGCTTTCCAGGGAGGGACCCAGTACTTC.

This sequence joins TRBV19 and TRBJ1-2; D gene ambiguous. V lost 3 bases and J lost 3, with 11 bases in between. The CDR3 has 14 amino acids. CDR1 is LNHDA, CDR2 SQIVND, per germline (reference sequence). CDR3 residues: CASSMGGQDYGYTF. CDR3 bases: TGTGCCAGTAGTATGGGTGGGCAGGACTATGGCTACACCTTC.

Concerning this clonotype itself: A much larger clone is a single base away; this may be a read error. This chain joins TRBV6-6 and TRBJ2-7, with 10 bases that match TRBD2. Germline V gene sequence: CDR1 MNHNY, CDR2 SVGAGI (reference sequence). The CDR3 has 16 amino acids. The CDR3 nucleotides are TGTGCCAGCAGTTACTCGACGGCTAGCGGGAGCTACGAGCGGTACTTC. Its translation: CASSYSTASGSYERYF.

This clonotype was seen only a few times. J is TRBJ2-5 and V is TRBV27, with 12 positions matching TRBD2. Germline trimming cut 7 bases from V and 5 bases from J; bases unmatched to any gene: 11. The CDR3 has 16 amino acids. Per the germline V gene, CDR1 is MNHEY and CDR2 is SMNVEV (reference sequence). The CDR3 DNA sequence: TGTGCCAGCACCATGACTAGCGGGAGTTCATTCGAGACCCAGTACTTC. Residues: CASTMTSGSSFETQYF.

This clonotype was found a few times. The J gene is TRBJ1-4, the V gene TRBV12-3 or TRBV12-4; 11 nucleotides match TRBD1. The CDR3 is made up of 13 amino acids. The J segment lost 11 bases and the V segment lost 3 bases, leaving 2 bases of the junction unmatched. The CDR3 spells CASSFRDRGKLFF. CDR3 in DNA: TGTGCCAGCAGTTTCCGGGACAGGGGGAAACTGTTTTTT.

This chain connects TRBV12-3 or TRBV12-4 to TRBJ2-3; D is unresolved. This CDR3 is built from 14 residues. V lost 4 bases and J lost 0, with 8 bases in between. The CDR3 nucleotides read TGTGCCAGCAGTTCCGGTGATAGCACAGATACGCAGTATTTT. Protein: CASSSGDSTDTQYF.

This clonotype was observed a few times. The J gene is TRBJ1-1, the V gene TRBV20-1; TRBD1 is a possible D gene (5 bases). The germline V gene has CDR1 DFQATT and CDR2 SNEGSKA (reference sequence). The CDR3 consists of 14 residues. With 6 bases removed from V and 5 bases from J, the gap between germline ends came to 19 bases. CDR3 sequence reads: CSAPREGEGTEAFF. The CDR3 DNA follows: TGCAGTGCGCCCCGGGAAGGGGAGGGTACTGAAGCTTTCTTT.

This clonotype was counted only a few times. The chain is built from TRBV2 and TRBJ2-3; D gene ambiguous. Germline CDR1 SNHLY, CDR2 FYNNEI. The CDR3 covers 11 residues. Between the trimmed V and J ends, which lost 6 bases and 4 bases, there was a span of 5 bases. The DNA for the CDR3 is TGTGCCAGCAGCCCCTCAGATACGCAGTATTTT. Protein product: CASSPSDTQYF.

The DNA for the CDR3 is TGCAGTGCTACCCGGGACCTACGTGGTTCCACTGAAGCTTTCTTT. Its translation is CSATRDLRGSTEAFF. The J gene is TRBJ1-1, the V gene TRBV20-1; D might be TRBD1 (5 bases). This CDR3 contains 15 residues. Germline CDR1 reads DFQATT; CDR2 reads SNEGSKA (reference sequence). Trimming shortened V by 4 bases and J by 4 bases, and 19 bases separated the two germline ends.

This clonotype turned up a few times. The chain has TRBV29-1 and TRBJ1-1; a possible D gene is TRBD1 (5 bases). Germline lookup yields CDR1 SQVTM and CDR2 ANQGSEA. The CDR3 has 13 residues. The V end was cut by 3 bases, the J end by 1 base, with 9 bases between. The CDR3 reads CSVDRVGNTEAFF. CDR3 bases: TGCAGCGTTGACAGGGTGGGGAACACTGAAGCTTTCTTT.

J is TRBJ1-1 and V is TRBV27; D possibly corresponds to TRBD1 (6 bases). Trimming left V 0 bases short and J 8 bases short, with 25 bases between. The CDR3 contains 18 residues. Germline V gene data show CDR1 as MNHEY and CDR2 as SMNVEV (reference sequence). The CDR3 protein is CASSLSRSRVRGLKEAFF. DNA of the CDR3: TGTGCCAGCAGTTTATCCCGATCGAGAGTCAGGGGATTAAAAGAAGCTTTCTTT.

This clonotype was seen a few times. The chain combines TRBV2 with TRBJ2-3; TRBD2 matches 8 bases. Germline lookup yields CDR1 SNHLY and CDR2 FYNNEI. CDR3 length: 13 residues. V shed 10 bases and J 1 base; nucleotides not matched to a gene: 4. The CDR3 DNA is TGTGCCACCCCGACTAGCGGCACAGATACGCAGTATTTT. This sequence encodes CATPTSGTDTQYF.

The chain has TRBV5-4 and TRBJ2-7; no clear D. CDR1 is SGHNT and CDR2 is YYREEE in the germline V gene (reference sequence). The V end was cut by 0 bases, the J end by 3 bases, with 10 bases between. The CDR3 is 14 residues long. This CDR3 is CASSLGSPRYEQYF. Here the CDR3 DNA reads TGTGCCAGCAGCTTGGGCTCTCCACGCTACGAGCAGTACTTC.

The V call is TRBV2, the J call TRBJ1-4; D uncertain. Trimming cost V 4 bases and J 0 bases, with 9 bases left between them. Germline values: CDR1 SNHLY, CDR2 FYNNEI. The CDR3 is 15 amino acids. As DNA, the CDR3 is TGTGCCAGCAGTGGGGTCTTAGCAACTAATGAAAAACTGTTTTTT. It translates to CASSGVLATNEKLFF.

Only a few counts were recorded for this clonotype. The chain links TRBV5-1 to TRBJ2-7, with TRBD2 matching over 10 bases. V lost 0 bases, J lost 6 bases, and 9 bases stayed unmatched. CDR3 length: 16 residues. From germline, CDR1 is SGHRS and CDR2 YFSETQ. The CDR3 sequence is CASSLAGSSGSVEQYF. The CDR3 DNA sequence: TGCGCCAGCAGCTTGGCGGGGTCTAGCGGGAGTGTCGAGCAGTACTTC.

About this clonotype: This likely stems from a read error, as it lies one base from a far larger clone. The chain couples TRBV28 to TRBJ1-2; D remains unclear. The CDR3 runs to 13 residues. The V gene's germline CDR1 is MDHEN and CDR2 SYDVKM. The CDR3 DNA sequence: TGTGCCAGCAGTCCCCCCCTGCGGTATGGCTGCACCTTC. This gives the protein CASSPPLRYGCTF.

This clonotype was counted ten times or more. The chain uses TRBV27 and TRBJ2-5; 11 bases map to TRBD2. CDR1 and CDR2 (germline): MNHEY, SMNVEV (reference sequence). This CDR3 has 16 amino acids. Trimming removed 6 bases from V and 1 base from J; junction bases left unmatched: 7. In nucleotides, the CDR3 is TGTGCCAGCAGAGCCGGGACTAGCGGTTTCCAAGAGACCCAGTACTTC. Translation: CASRAGTSGFQETQYF.

V gene TRBV15 combines with J gene TRBJ1-4, with D uncertain. The CDR3 loop spans 13 amino acids. Germline V gives CDR1 LNHNV, CDR2 YYDKDF (reference sequence). Between the trimmed V and J ends, which lost 0 bases and 8 bases, there was a span of 7 bases. The CDR3 here is CATSRDGAEKLFF. The DNA for the CDR3 is TGTGCCACCAGCAGAGATGGCGCAGAAAAACTGTTTTTT.

This clonotype has a count of ten or more. The CDR3 DNA is TGCAGTGCTAGAGAAGGACAGGGATATGGCTACACCTTC. This codes for CSAREGQGYGYTF. The gene calls are TRBV20-1 and TRBJ1-2; 8 positions match TRBD1. This CDR3 region has 13 residues. CDR1 DFQATT and CDR2 SNEGSKA come from the germline V gene (reference sequence). The V segment lost 0 bases and the J segment 5 bases; nucleotides outside the gene matches: 2.

This clonotype was counted ten times or more. The chain joins TRBV29-1 to TRBJ2-7, with 7 bases lining up with TRBD2. After removal of 4 bases from V and 5 bases from J, the junction contained 5 bases not matched to a gene. This CDR3 has 12 amino acids. The V gene's germline CDR1 is SQVTM and CDR2 ANQGSEA. CDR3 bases: TGCAGCGTTGCTACTAGCGCTCACGAGCAGTACTTC. It yields the protein CSVATSAHEQYF.

The CDR3 loop reads CASSFGVGQGEHEQYF. In DNA, the CDR3 is TGCGCCAGCAGCTTTGGAGTCGGACAGGGGGAACACGAGCAGTACTTC. V and J are TRBV5-1 and TRBJ2-7, with 10 bases matching TRBD1. With 2 bases clipped from V and 5 bases from J, the junction kept 10 bases outside the gene matches. The length of the CDR3 is 16 residues. The germline CDR1 and CDR2 sequences are SGHRS and YFSETQ. The entire variable domain, with the rest obtained from reference TRBV5-1 and TRBJ2-7, is as follows: KAGVTQTPRYLIKTRGQQVTLSCSPISGHRSVSWYQQTPGQGLQFLFEYFSETQRNKGNFPGRFSGRQFSNSRSEMNVSTLELGDSALYLCASSFGVGQGEHEQYFGPGTRLTVT.

The V and J genes are TRBV19 and TRBJ2-7; a possible D gene is TRBD1 (5 bases). The CDR3 consists of 15 residues. V was shortened by 4 bases and J by 0 bases, with 13 bases between the two germline ends. Germline V lookup: CDR1 LNHDA, CDR2 SQIVND (reference sequence). The CDR3, as DNA: TGTGCCAGTAGTAGAGTCGGCGACAGCTCCTACGAGCAGTACTTC. Protein product: CASSRVGDSSYEQYF.

The chain is built from TRBV20-1 and TRBJ1-5; no definite D call. The CDR3 sequence is 14 residues long. CDR1 is DFQATT and CDR2 is SNEGSKA in the germline V gene (reference sequence). V dropped 2 bases and J dropped 3 bases, with 11 bases sitting between them. CDR3 DNA: TGCAGTGCTAGACCCAGCGGGCTCAATCAGCCCCAGCATTTT. It translates to CSARPSGLNQPQHF.

This chain uses TRBV5-1 with TRBJ2-7, with D perhaps assigned TRBD1 or TRBD2 (5 bases each). The germline V gene encodes CDR1 SGHRS and CDR2 YFSETQ. The germline V and J ends were trimmed by 4 bases and 2 bases, with 16 bases remaining between them. CDR3 length: 15 residues. The chain's CDR3 is CASSRSRDEAYEQYF. In nucleotides, the CDR3 is TGCGCCAGCAGCAGATCCCGGGACGAAGCCTACGAGCAGTACTTC.

The table lists this clonotype with a few counts. The J gene is TRBJ1-1, the V gene TRBV6-2 or TRBV6-3; the D is unclear. The CDR3 has 13 residues. The V gene's germline CDR1 is MNHEY and CDR2 SVGEGT. With 8 bases removed from V and 0 bases from J, the gap between germline ends came to 10 bases. The CDR3 DNA is TGTGCCAGCGGACCCGGGGTGAACACTGAAGCTTTCTTT. The encoded protein is CASGPGVNTEAFF.

This clonotype has a handful of counts. V and J are TRBV27 and TRBJ2-7; D gene unclear. The ends were cut back, 6 bases at V and 6 bases at J, with 18 bases in the middle. CDR3 length: 14 amino acids. The germline V gene has CDR1 MNHEY and CDR2 SMNVEV (reference sequence). DNA for the CDR3: TGTGCCAGCAGCCAGAACTACCCCTTAGTCGAGCAGTACTTC. This translates into CASSQNYPLVEQYF.

V gene TRBV6-1 combines with J gene TRBJ2-2, with 10 bases lining up with TRBD1. Germline CDR1 MNHNS, CDR2 SASEGT. The CDR3 sequence is 16 residues long. With 6 bases clipped from V and 6 bases from J, the junction kept 10 bases outside the gene matches. DNA of the CDR3: TGTGCCAGCAGGGGACAGGGGCTGGGCCGAGCCGGGGAGCTGTTTTTT. This translates into CASRGQGLGRAGELFF.

This clonotype was seen only a few times. The V gene is TRBV29-1, the J gene TRBJ2-7; D gene unclear. The CDR3 sequence is 12 residues long. Germline V gene sequence: CDR1 SQVTM, CDR2 ANQGSEA. Trimming removed 4 bases at V and 3 bases at J, with 10 bases between. CDR3 coding DNA: TGCAGCGTTGTATCTAGGCGCTACGAGCAGTACTTC. It specifies CSVVSRRYEQYF.